What follows are 14 T cell receptor beta chains derived from one specimen sequenced in a study of OX40 agonist ivuxolimab in advanced cancers. The repertoire was sequenced with immunoSEQ multiplex PCR; TCRdb's copy has only in-frame clones and lacks some. The sample includes about 98,000 clones, around 94% of them seen just once. This specimen was CD4+ or CD8+ T cells sorted from blood, taken in a trial of the OX40 agonist ivuxolimab. These receptors came from an adult with an advanced solid tumor such as melanoma, head and neck, liver or kidney cancer.

The chain recombines TRBV9 with TRBJ2-1; tentatively, D is TRBD1 (6 bases). The germline CDR1 and CDR2 sequences are SGDLS and YYNGEE. Trimming shortened V by 3 bases and J by 6 bases, and 19 bases separated the two germline ends. The CDR3 sequence is 16 residues long. The chain's CDR3 is CASSETGTNSPNEQFF. CDR3 coding DNA: TGTGCCAGCAGCGAGACCGGGACAAACTCCCCCAATGAGCAGTTCTTC.

This chain joins TRBV27 and TRBJ1-3, with 8 bases that match TRBD1. The CDR3 length is 15 residues. Looked up from germline, CDR1 is MNHEY and CDR2 is SMNVEV (reference sequence). V lost 6 bases and J lost 2; bases outside the gene matches: 6. The CDR3, as DNA: TGTGCCAGCAGGTCCGACAGGGGCACTGGAAACACCATATATTTT. Translating it yields CASRSDRGTGNTIYF.

This chain uses TRBV30 with TRBJ2-1; weak D call: TRBD2 (5 bases). CDR1 is GTSNPN, CDR2 SVGIG, per germline (reference sequence). This CDR3 contains 16 residues. V gave up 3 bases and J gave up 4 bases, with 19 bases separating them. CDR3 in DNA: TGTGCCTGGAGGGTGGAAGAAGCGGCGCGGTACAATGAGCAGTTCTTC. Its translation: CAWRVEEAARYNEQFF. The whole variable domain, remainder taken from reference TRBV30 and TRBJ2-1, is SQTIHQWPATLVQPVGSPLSLECTVEGTSNPNLYWYRQAAGRGLQLLFYSVGIGQISSEVPQNLSASRPQDRQFILSSKKLLLSDSGFYLCAWRVEEAARYNEQFFGPGTRLTVL.

The chain links TRBV28 to TRBJ1-3; D gene ambiguous. From germline, CDR1 is MDHEN and CDR2 SYDVKM. V dropped 7 bases and J dropped 1 base, with 17 bases sitting between them. The CDR3 sequence is 16 residues long. The CDR3 region has the DNA TGTGCCAGCAAACCGGCCAAGGGCAGGTCTGGAAACACCATATATTTT. It is translated as CASKPAKGRSGNTIYF.

This chain uses TRBV4-2 with TRBJ1-5; possibly TRBD1 for D (6 bases). V was shortened by 5 bases and J by 7 bases, with 18 bases between the two germline ends. CDR3 length equals 15 residues. Per the germline V gene, CDR1 is LGHNA and CDR2 is YNFKEQ. The CDR3 nucleotides are TGTGCCAGCAGCTCAGCACCAGGGGATGTGCAGCCCCAGCATTTT. It translates to CASSSAPGDVQPQHF.

This rearrangement joins TRBV12-5 to TRBJ1-5; D gene ambiguous. The CDR3 is made up of 14 amino acids. The germline V and J ends were trimmed by 7 bases and 0 bases, with 10 bases remaining between them. CDR1 and CDR2 (germline): LGHNT, FRNRAP. CDR3 nucleotide sequence: TGTGCTAGTGCCCGGGGTTATAGCAATCAGCCCCAGCATTTT. It translates to CASARGYSNQPQHF.

The chain has TRBV10-3 and TRBJ2-6, with a possible D match to TRBD1 (5 bases). V lost 9 bases, J lost 0 bases, and 21 bases lay in between. CDR3 length: 18 amino acids. Germline values: CDR1 ENHRY, CDR2 SYGVKD. CDR3 in amino acids: CAMGRGAKMSSGANVLTF. CDR3 nucleotides: TGTGCCATGGGAAGGGGCGCCAAGATGAGCTCTGGGGCCAACGTCCTGACTTTC.

This clone was detected only once. The chain uses TRBV4-3 and TRBJ1-3; D is unclear. This CDR3 is built from 13 residues. The V gene lost 2 bases and the J gene lost 8 bases, with 10 bases spanning the gap. Germline values: CDR1 LGHNA, CDR2 YSLEER. CDR3 sequence: CASSQHDEDTIYF. The CDR3 nucleotides read TGCGCCAGCAGCCAACATGACGAGGACACCATATATTTT.

The V call is TRBV5-1, the J call TRBJ2-1; TRBD2 agrees at 13 bases. The germline V gene encodes CDR1 SGHRS and CDR2 YFSETQ. Losses at the gene ends were 4 bases for V and 8 bases for J; bases not matched to a gene: 3. The CDR3 is made up of 14 amino acids. This CDR3 is CASSLGLAGDEQFF. Written as DNA, the CDR3 is TGCGCCAGCAGCCTCGGACTAGCGGGAGATGAGCAGTTCTTC.

V and J are TRBV4-2 and TRBJ2-7; D gene uncertain. With 0 bases removed from V and 5 bases from J, the gap between germline ends came to 8 bases. CDR1 LGHNA and CDR2 YNFKEQ come from the germline V gene. The length of the CDR3 is 13 residues. The CDR3 loop is CASSQDIDDEQYF. Written as DNA, the CDR3 is TGTGCCAGCAGCCAAGATATCGACGACGAGCAGTACTTC.

The chain joins TRBV15 to TRBJ1-3; D gene ambiguous. Trimming removed 0 bases at V and 2 bases at J, with 8 bases between. This CDR3 comprises 15 residues. CDR1 is LNHNV, CDR2 YYDKDF, per germline (reference sequence). CDR3 amino acids: CATSRDPAPGNTIYF. The CDR3, as DNA: TGTGCCACCAGCAGAGACCCAGCGCCTGGAAACACCATATATTTT.

This clone appeared a single time. This chain links TRBV6-1 with TRBJ2-2, with a tentative D call TRBD2 (6 bases). Trimming cost V 6 bases and J 4 bases, with 15 bases left between them. Germline V lookup: CDR1 MNHNS, CDR2 SASEGT. This CDR3 is 15 amino acids long. The CDR3 protein is CASRRPGTATGELFF. For the CDR3, the DNA is TGTGCCAGCAGACGCCCTGGGACTGCCACCGGGGAGCTGTTTTTT.

V usage is TRBV28 and J usage is TRBJ1-4; D is ambiguous. The CDR3 runs to 12 residues. Germline lookup yields CDR1 MDHEN and CDR2 SYDVKM. The ends were cut back, 5 bases at V and 10 bases at J, with 11 bases in the middle. In nucleotides, the CDR3 is TGTGCCAGCAGTGGATCTGTCGGAAAACTGTTTTTT. Amino acid sequence: CASSGSVGKLFF.

This chain uses TRBV6-5 with TRBJ1-5; tentatively, D is TRBD1 (5 bases). V lost 6 bases and J lost 7, with 10 bases in between. Germline V CDR1 and CDR2: MNHEY, SVGAGI. The CDR3 has 12 residues. The CDR3 is CASSARGQPQHF. The CDR3, as DNA: TGTGCCAGCAGCGCAAGGGGACAGCCCCAGCATTTT.